Listed below are T cell receptor beta chains from one sample, sequenced in a study of CXCR3-negative and CXCR3-positive naive CD8 T cells. From its re-call of the 5' RACE reads, TCRdb lists each CDR3 protein once, without DNA. The sample data list more than 80,000 distinct CDR3 sequences. The sequencing sample was made of naive CXCR3+ CD8+ T cells from blood. These receptors were taken from a human donor in good health. Some clones in this sample may be carry-over from other donors' samples. Each CDR3 is given with its conserved first and last residue.

CDR3 protein | J gene | V gene
CASSFRTITYEQYF | TRBJ2-7 | TRBV28
CASSLHTEAFF | TRBJ1-1 | TRBV7-2
CASSSPGQGYEQYF | TRBJ2-7 | TRBV28
CASSSGPSLANYEQYF | TRBJ2-7 | TRBV12-3/TRBV12-4
CARQGPNEQYF | TRBJ2-7 | TRBV2
CASSFQGRVYNEQFF | TRBJ2-1 | TRBV27
CASSYTPLGMTDTQYF | TRBJ2-3 | TRBV5-1
CASSDSPVADTQYF | TRBJ2-3 | TRBV6-4
CSVEGFESDNEQFF | TRBJ2-1 | TRBV29-1
CASSGGSSGGVHTQYF | TRBJ2-3 | TRBV5-6
CATLPWTDGYTF | TRBJ1-2 | TRBV14
CASSVTFQGGSGELFF | TRBJ2-2 | TRBV9
CAWREGAGDTEAFF | TRBJ1-1 | TRBV30
CASSFEGATSTDTQYF | TRBJ2-3 | TRBV7-9
CASSLFFGVNQPQHF | TRBJ1-5 | TRBV7-2
CSVVQGTGELFF | TRBJ2-2 | TRBV29-1
CASTSSGGWYGYTF | TRBJ1-2 | TRBV9
CASSFTGLATNEKLFF | TRBJ1-4 | TRBV7-9
CASSLWSDEYEQYF | TRBJ2-7 | TRBV5-1
CASSFDPPRLSSTDTGELFF | TRBJ2-2 | TRBV7-6
CASSFGTGEQYF | TRBJ2-7 | TRBV12-3/TRBV12-4
CASSSAGGPTYNEQFF | TRBJ2-1 | TRBV12-3/TRBV12-4
CASSPPSSGNTIYF | TRBJ1-3 | TRBV28
CASSLQGGDTEAFF | TRBJ1-1 | TRBV7-8
CAWSVRGLDHEKLFF | TRBJ1-4 | TRBV30
CSARDLSSGGPILAKNIQYF | TRBJ2-4 | TRBV20-1
CASSPSSGGLYEQYF | TRBJ2-7 | TRBV7-8
CASSPPDKSLHEQYF | TRBJ2-7 | TRBV5-4
CASSPESLAKETQYF | TRBJ2-5 | TRBV18
CASSLAGGNNEQFF | TRBJ2-1 | TRBV6-2/TRBV6-3
CSAPTGELETQYF | TRBJ2-5 | TRBV20-1
CASSVLDTGVYEQYF | TRBJ2-7 | TRBV5-1
CASSQDGIDGETQYF | TRBJ2-5 | TRBV4-3
CSVTPGTADTQYF | TRBJ2-3 | TRBV29-1
CSGSGPTGELFF | TRBJ2-2 | TRBV29-1
CASIGQDYGYTF | TRBJ1-2 | TRBV6-1
CASASKRAAYNEQFF | TRBJ2-1 | TRBV6-2/TRBV6-3